This T cell receptor beta chain was found in a study of shared clonotypes between healthy human individuals. Study-level findings and limits: Researchers sampled only blood; tissue repertoires likely differ. Shared clonotypes: about 4.6% naive CD4, roughly 4% naive CD8, less than 2.5% memory CD4, 0.4% memory CD8. Estimated richness was generally greater in naive than memory subsets. Generation of non-shared clonotypes was less probable than generation of clonotypes shared by all four donors.

Trimming shortened V by 3 bases and J by 1 base, and 8 bases separated the two germline ends. Germline-derived CDR1 and CDR2 are SGDLS and YYNGEE. The CDR3 is 13 residues long. Note on this clone: Its target is unknown.

The table came from immunoSEQ multiplex PCR; TCRdb's copy has only in-frame clones and leaves some out. The table lists some 700,000 clones, less than 95% of them singletons, with about 33% in the top ten. This sequence was found in a man aged 18 to 30 in good health. Some clones in this sample may be carry-over from other donors' samples. The material sequenced was memory CD8+ T cells from PBMCs. Subset here: CD45RO+ cells pooled with CCR7-negative TemRA cells. The V and J genes are TRBV9 and TRBJ2-7; D is undetermined. CDR3: CASSAPSSYEQYF. The DNA of the CDR3 is TGTGCCAGCAGCGCTCCTTCATCCTACGAGCAGTACTTC. The whole variable domain, filled in from reference TRBV9 and TRBJ2-7, reads DSGVTQTPKHLITATGQRVTLRCSPRSGDLSVYWYQQSLDQGLQFLIQYYNGEERAKGNILERFSAQQFPDLHSELNLSSLELGDSALYFCASSAPSSYEQYFGPGTRLTVT.